These 16 T cell receptor beta chains originate from one sample sequenced in a study of OX40 agonist ivuxolimab in advanced cancers. The method was immunoSEQ multiplex PCR; TCRdb's version includes in-frame clones alone and lacks a portion of them. The sample has tens of thousands of clones, around four fifths seen once; the top ten hold roughly 23%. The material was CD4+ or CD8+ T cells sorted from blood, obtained in a trial of the OX40 agonist ivuxolimab. Receptors originate from an adult with an advanced solid tumor such as melanoma, head and neck, liver or kidney cancer.

This clone showed up just a few times. The chain is built from TRBV5-3 and TRBJ1-2; D is perhaps TRBD1 (6 bases). TRBV5-3 has ORF status, its function being uncertain. The V end was cut by 2 bases, the J end by 4 bases, with 15 bases between. This CDR3 contains 15 residues. CDR3 protein: CARSFHTGSSYGYTF. DNA of the CDR3: TGTGCCAGAAGCTTCCATACAGGGTCTAGCTATGGCTACACCTTC.

The chain carries TRBV29-1 and TRBJ2-7; possible D gene TRBD1, 6 bases. The germline V and J ends were trimmed by 8 bases and 4 bases, with 18 bases remaining between them. Germline-derived CDR1 and CDR2 are SQVTM and ANQGSEA. The CDR3 covers 13 residues. The CDR3 protein is CSYRDGISYEQYF. The CDR3 bases are TGCAGCTACAGGGATGGTATCAGTTACGAGCAGTACTTC.

This rearrangement joins TRBV6-6 to TRBJ1-6; D gene ambiguous. The V end was cut by 1 base, the J end by 11 bases, with 3 bases between. Germline-derived CDR1 and CDR2 are MNHNY and SVGAGI (reference sequence). This CDR3 region has 11 residues. The CDR3 DNA reads as TGTGCCAGCAGTTACTTGCCACCCCTCCACTTT. The encoded protein is CASSYLPPLHF.

The chain is built from TRBV11-2 and TRBJ2-1; 13 bases are a match to TRBD2. Germline-derived CDR1 and CDR2 are SGHAT and FQNNGV. Losses at the gene ends were 4 bases for V and 1 base for J; bases not matched to a gene: 1. The CDR3 extends over 16 amino acids. In nucleotides, the CDR3 is TGTGCCAGCAGCTCGGGACTAGCGGGATCCTACAATGAGCAGTTCTTC. Translation gives CASSSGLAGSYNEQFF.

This clone has only a few counts. This chain joins TRBV5-6 and TRBJ1-5; D is undetermined. V was clipped by 0 bases and J by 2 bases, with 6 bases between them. The CDR3 is 14 amino acids. CDR1 and CDR2 from the germline V gene are SGHDT and YYEEEE. The CDR3 DNA sequence: TGTGCCAGCAGCTTGGTTCGGGGCAATCAGCCCCAGCATTTT. Amino acids: CASSLVRGNQPQHF.

J is TRBJ1-6 and V is TRBV7-9; the match to TRBD1 covers 7 bases. Germline V gives CDR1 SEHNR, CDR2 FQNEAQ (reference sequence). The J segment lost 7 bases and the V segment lost 0 bases, leaving 3 bases of the junction unmatched. The CDR3 is 15 residues long. The CDR3 here is CASSLAGQANSPLHF. In DNA, the CDR3 is TGTGCCAGCAGCTTAGCCGGACAGGCGAATTCACCCCTCCACTTT.

A single count supports this clone. The chain has TRBV27 and TRBJ2-1; D remains unclear. Trimming left V 4 bases short and J 0 bases short, with 10 bases between. The length of the CDR3 is 15 residues. Germline V lookup: CDR1 MNHEY, CDR2 SMNVEV (reference sequence). CDR3 amino acids: CASSYAGDSYNEQFF. CDR3 coding DNA: TGTGCCAGCAGTTATGCCGGAGACTCCTACAATGAGCAGTTCTTC.

The rearrangement uses TRBV28 and TRBJ1-3, with TRBD1 matching 7 bases. The trim removed 3 bases at V and 7 bases at J, leaving 6 bases unmatched. The CDR3 extends over 14 amino acids. CDR1 is MDHEN, CDR2 SYDVKM, per germline. The CDR3 sequence is CASSLGRGPNTIYF. The CDR3 bases are TGTGCCAGCAGTTTGGGTAGGGGGCCGAACACCATATATTTT.

This clone was detected a few times. V is TRBV7-9 and J is TRBJ1-1; D gene unclear. CDR3 length equals 12 residues. The V end was cut by 8 bases, the J end by 0 bases, with 7 bases between. Per the germline V gene, CDR1 is SEHNR and CDR2 is FQNEAQ (reference sequence). In DNA, the CDR3 is TGTGCCAGCGGCGAGATGAACACTGAAGCTTTCTTT. Its protein product is CASGEMNTEAFF.

V is TRBV19 and J is TRBJ1-5; 7 bases align to TRBD1. J lost 6 bases, V lost 3 bases, and 8 bases had no gene match. In germline, CDR1 is LNHDA, CDR2 SQIVND (reference sequence). The CDR3 is made up of 15 amino acids. CDR3 residues: CASSIDQGEGQPQHF. The CDR3 DNA reads as TGTGCCAGTAGTATCGACCAGGGGGAGGGTCAGCCCCAGCATTTT.

This chain uses TRBV7-9 with TRBJ2-7; D remains unclear. With 1 base removed from V and 6 bases from J, the gap between germline ends came to 19 bases. CDR1 is SEHNR and CDR2 is FQNEAQ in the germline V gene (reference sequence). This CDR3 is built from 16 residues. Here the CDR3 DNA reads TGTGCCAGCAGCTTAGGGGCAGAGCTCCTCGCCTTCGAGCAGTACTTC. This codes for CASSLGAELLAFEQYF.

The V gene is TRBV7-5, the J gene TRBJ2-7; TRBD2, the D gene given by the table, was not confirmed from the DNA. TRBV7-5 is a pseudogene. The CDR3 contains 16 residues. CDR3 loop: CVRSSARGGPWGEQYF. CDR3 DNA: TGTGTCAGAAGCTCCGCTAGGGGGGGCCCATGGGGCGAGCAGTACTTC.

In DNA form, the CDR3 reads TGTGCCAGCAGCTTCCTAGCGGGGGGACTTGGTGGTTCCTACAATGAGCAGTTCTTC. Translated, it gives CASSFLAGGLGGSYNEQFF. The rearrangement uses TRBV11-2 and TRBJ2-1; 11 positions agree with TRBD2. Germline V gene data show CDR1 as SGHAT and CDR2 as FQNNGV. CDR3 length: 19 residues. Unmatched junction bases numbered 11, after V lost 3 bases and J lost 1 base.

The rearrangement links TRBV5-1 to TRBJ2-2; TRBD2 matches at 8 bases. The CDR3 is made up of 16 amino acids. Germline V gene lookup returns CDR1 SGHRS and CDR2 YFSETQ. V lost 4 bases and J lost 5; bases outside the gene matches: 10. In DNA, the CDR3 is TGCGCCAGCAGCCCACGGGTGACTAGCGCTACCGGGGAGCTGTTTTTT. Translation: CASSPRVTSATGELFF.

This clone was counted a few times. The rearrangement joins TRBV25-1 to TRBJ2-1, with TRBD2 matching 9 bases. The CDR3 length is 12 residues. Germline CDR1 is MGHDK and CDR2 is SYGVNS. The CDR3, as DNA: TGTGCTTCAGGGCGGGGGGGCGTTGAGCAGTTCTTC. Translated: CASGRGGVEQFF.

This clone was counted a single time. The chain joins TRBV5-1 to TRBJ1-1, with D maybe TRBD1 (5 bases). The V gene lost 1 base and the J gene lost 0 bases, with 10 bases spanning the gap. CDR3 length: 15 amino acids. Per the germline V gene, CDR1 is SGHRS and CDR2 is YFSETQ. The CDR3 here is CASSLRGRLNTEAFF. As DNA, the CDR3 is TGCGCCAGCAGCTTGAGGGGCAGATTGAACACTGAAGCTTTCTTT.